One sample yielded the 8 T cell receptor beta chains listed below, sequenced in a study of cytomegalovirus exposure and HLA in healthy donors. Sequenced by immunoSEQ multiplex PCR; TCRdb stores in-frame clones only, minus some. The sample has 100,000 to 150,000 clones, more than 75% seen once; the top ten hold over 4%. The material sequenced was PBMCs. The source is a man aged 18 to 29 in good health and CMV-seronegative.

The chain carries TRBV11-2 and TRBJ2-2, with D possibly TRBD1 on 6 matching bases. CDR1 is SGHAT and CDR2 is FQNNGV in the germline V gene. The V end lost 4 bases, the J end lost 7 bases, and 7 bases lay between the germline ends. This CDR3 is built from 12 residues. CDR3 bases: TGTGCCAGCAGCTCAGGGGTCGGGGAGCTGTTTTTT. Translated: CASSSGVGELFF.

This chain joins TRBV29-1 and TRBJ1-3, with unresolved D. The CDR3 extends over 14 amino acids. Between the trimmed V and J ends, which lost 5 bases and 0 bases, there was a span of 11 bases. Germline V gene sequence: CDR1 SQVTM, CDR2 ANQGSEA. For the CDR3, the DNA is TGCAGCGTTCTGGACGGGGACTCTGGAAACACCATATATTTT. Its translation is CSVLDGDSGNTIYF.

The gene calls are TRBV5-1 and TRBJ1-1; 9 positions agree with TRBD1. Germline trimming cut 4 bases from V and 4 bases from J; bases unmatched to any gene: 8. CDR1 is SGHRS, CDR2 YFSETQ, per germline. The CDR3 extends over 15 amino acids. This chain's CDR3 is CASSPGSTGGTEAFF. In DNA, the CDR3 is TGCGCCAGCAGCCCGGGGTCGACAGGGGGCACTGAAGCTTTCTTT. The full variable domain, rest sourced from reference TRBV5-1 and TRBJ1-1, is KAGVTQTPRYLIKTRGQQVTLSCSPISGHRSVSWYQQTPGQGLQFLFEYFSETQRNKGNFPGRFSGRQFSNSRSEMNVSTLELGDSALYLCASSPGSTGGTEAFFGQGTRLTVV.

J is TRBJ1-2 and V is TRBV2; TRBD1 might be the D (6 bases). CDR3 length: 12 amino acids. Germline loops: CDR1 SNHLY, CDR2 FYNNEI. With 6 bases removed from V and 6 bases from J, the gap between germline ends came to 11 bases. In DNA form, the CDR3 reads TGTGCCAGCAGGACCCAGGGGAATGGCTACACCTTC. Translating it yields CASRTQGNGYTF.

This clone showed up just once. The chain carries TRBV7-8 and TRBJ2-2; 8 nucleotides align to TRBD2. V lost 2 bases to trimming and J lost 2 bases; unmatched junction nucleotides: 16. The CDR3 is made up of 20 amino acids. Germline V gives CDR1 SGHVS, CDR2 FQNEAQ. The CDR3 bases are TGTGCCAGCAGCTTATTCTCTAAAGCTGGGACTAGAGTAAACACCGGGGAGCTGTTTTTT. Its protein product is CASSLFSKAGTRVNTGELFF.

This clone was recorded once. V and J are TRBV9 and TRBJ2-1; 9 bases agree with TRBD2. The CDR3 has 16 residues. Looked up from germline, CDR1 is SGDLS and CDR2 is YYNGEE. The V segment lost 4 bases and the J segment 7 bases; nucleotides outside the gene matches: 12. The CDR3 nucleotides read TGTGCCAGCAGCCCGTCCGGGACTAGCTCTCTTAATGAGCAGTTCTTC. Its protein product is CASSPSGTSSLNEQFF.

The chain carries TRBV27 and TRBJ2-1, with D uncertain. Looked up from germline, CDR1 is MNHEY and CDR2 is SMNVEV (reference sequence). The CDR3 runs 13 residues. V lost 3 bases to trimming and J lost 6 bases, with 9 bases between them. The CDR3 is CASSFGSGNEQFF. Written as DNA, the CDR3 is TGTGCCAGCAGTTTTGGGTCGGGCAATGAGCAGTTCTTC.

The chain links TRBV27 to TRBJ1-1, with TRBD1 identical over 9 bases. Trimming took 4 bases from V and 0 from J; bases not matched to a gene: 12. In germline, CDR1 is MNHEY, CDR2 SMNVEV (reference sequence). The CDR3 is made up of 18 amino acids. DNA for the CDR3: TGTGCCAGCAGTTCCCCAATTACAGGGGGCCCGATGAACACTGAAGCTTTCTTT. It codes for CASSSPITGGPMNTEAFF.